A selection of T cell receptor beta chains follows, all from one sample in a study of T cell responses to AZD1222 COVID-19 vaccine. TCRdb keeps only in-frame clones here, not all; method: immunoSEQ multiplex PCR. The sample has tens of thousands of clones, roughly 88% seen once. The source was peripheral blood, collected on day 0 of AZD1222 vaccination. The receptors were sampled from an adult in good health. The conserved cysteine and the conserved F or W are not part of the CDR3 here. Expanded clones get a size class; other rows say once, few or many, or leave the size out.

CDR3 protein: ASSQDLSPNEKLF; J gene: TRBJ1-4; clone size: once; V gene: TRBV3-1/TRBV3-2
CDR3 protein: SASSSRAYRSSPLH; J gene: TRBJ1-6; clone size: -; V gene: TRBV20-1
CDR3 protein: ASSLANRVNTEAF; J gene: TRBJ1-1; clone size: -; V gene: TRBV5-1
CDR3 protein: ASSQARGGAGDTQY; J gene: TRBJ2-3; clone size: -; V gene: TRBV4-3
CDR3 protein: ASSEGGLAFNEQF; J gene: TRBJ2-1; clone size: -; V gene: TRBV2
CDR3 protein: ASSPSLGGEQF; J gene: TRBJ2-1; clone size: few; V gene: TRBV18
CDR3 protein: SASGLGEKLF; J gene: TRBJ1-4; clone size: -; V gene: TRBV20-1
CDR3 protein: ASSYSIAGGYNEQF; J gene: TRBJ2-1; clone size: -; V gene: TRBV6-5
CDR3 protein: ATGEGWATEAF; J gene: TRBJ1-1; clone size: once; V gene: TRBV2
CDR3 protein: ASSPTTGTYQPQH; J gene: TRBJ1-5; clone size: -; V gene: TRBV3-1/TRBV3-2
CDR3 protein: ASHRGRGQPQH; J gene: TRBJ1-5; clone size: -; V gene: TRBV2
CDR3 protein: ASNFGYT; J gene: TRBJ1-2; clone size: -; V gene: TRBV7-9
CDR3 protein: ASGGRDANYGYT; J gene: TRBJ1-2; clone size: -; V gene: TRBV6-5
CDR3 protein: ASSPTDGNNEQF; J gene: TRBJ2-1; clone size: -; V gene: TRBV18
CDR3 protein: ASGFGGEETQY; J gene: TRBJ2-5; clone size: -; V gene: TRBV12-5
CDR3 protein: ASSLWTGDGELF; J gene: TRBJ2-2; clone size: -; V gene: TRBV5-6
CDR3 protein: ASSEEAGDTSTQY; J gene: TRBJ2-3; clone size: once; V gene: TRBV6-4
CDR3 protein: ASSQDSHSGNTIY; J gene: TRBJ1-3; clone size: -; V gene: TRBV4-3
CDR3 protein: ASRPQITGELF; J gene: TRBJ2-2; clone size: -; V gene: TRBV7-2
CDR3 protein: ATAVRPLGNNEQF; J gene: TRBJ2-1; clone size: few; V gene: TRBV5-1
CDR3 protein: ASSSGQGNTIY; J gene: TRBJ1-3; clone size: -; V gene: TRBV5-1
CDR3 protein: ASSQDRNTEAF; J gene: TRBJ1-1; clone size: few; V gene: TRBV7-9
CDR3 protein: ASSFRNTGELF; J gene: TRBJ2-2; clone size: -; V gene: TRBV7-9
CDR3 protein: ASRTKGTGARRAEAF; J gene: TRBJ1-1; clone size: once; V gene: TRBV11-3
CDR3 protein: ASSSVNLGLKGEQY; J gene: TRBJ2-7; clone size: -; V gene: TRBV5-6
CDR3 protein: ASSTLVAGPYEQY; J gene: TRBJ2-7; clone size: -; V gene: TRBV19
CDR3 protein: ASSLQGQPNQPQH; J gene: TRBJ1-5; clone size: -; V gene: TRBV7-2
CDR3 protein: ASSVGDSYT; J gene: TRBJ1-2; clone size: -; V gene: TRBV9
CDR3 protein: ATVKTGGAGGELF; J gene: TRBJ2-2; clone size: -; V gene: TRBV19
CDR3 protein: ASSYWVGFRTDTQY; J gene: TRBJ2-3; clone size: -; V gene: TRBV6-2/TRBV6-3
CDR3 protein: SVGAVALNTEAF; J gene: TRBJ1-1; clone size: -; V gene: TRBV29-1
CDR3 protein: ASSIRTGGYEQY; J gene: TRBJ2-7; clone size: -; V gene: TRBV6-5
CDR3 protein: ASSFGGSNQPQH; J gene: TRBJ1-5; clone size: -; V gene: TRBV28
CDR3 protein: ASSLHWGKTNEKLF; J gene: TRBJ1-4; clone size: -; V gene: TRBV4-3
CDR3 protein: ASGLRGDTEAF; J gene: TRBJ1-1; clone size: -; V gene: TRBV12-5
CDR3 protein: ASSEKPSGNTIY; J gene: TRBJ1-3; clone size: -; V gene: TRBV6-1
CDR3 protein: ASSRQGSYEQY; J gene: TRBJ2-7; clone size: -; V gene: TRBV6-5
CDR3 protein: ASSKRGAGYEQY; J gene: TRBJ2-7; clone size: -; V gene: TRBV25-1
CDR3 protein: ASSLGPSYGYT; J gene: TRBJ1-2; clone size: -; V gene: TRBV3-1/TRBV3-2
CDR3 protein: ATSGGARTGELF; J gene: TRBJ2-2; clone size: -; V gene: TRBV24-1
CDR3 protein: ASRDSDSNQPQH; J gene: TRBJ1-5; clone size: -; V gene: TRBV28
CDR3 protein: ASSQEPSGGARGDTQY; J gene: TRBJ2-3; clone size: -; V gene: TRBV4-3
CDR3 protein: ASSFQVGTEAF; J gene: TRBJ1-1; clone size: -; V gene: TRBV11-3
CDR3 protein: ATSLSTGRGELF; J gene: TRBJ2-2; clone size: -; V gene: TRBV27
CDR3 protein: ASSFRQGGTEAF; J gene: TRBJ1-1; clone size: -; V gene: TRBV7-2
CDR3 protein: ASSQDRSGGYQNTCGPGELF; J gene: TRBJ2-2; clone size: -; V gene: TRBV3-1/TRBV3-2
CDR3 protein: ASSLTGTSPVDTQY; J gene: TRBJ2-3; clone size: -; V gene: TRBV5-1